These T cell receptor beta chains were read from a single sample in a study of blood T cell repertoires in COVID-19. Some clones are missing from TCRdb's copy, which holds only in-frame ones; the method was immunoSEQ multiplex PCR. Of hundreds of thousands of clones listed, 75% to 90% are singletons. Material: PBMCs or T cells enriched from blood (not recorded which). The source is a man between 25 and 39 years old who had recovered from COVID-19. Each CDR3 is given without its conserved first and last residue. A D gene is named only where the DNA matches it firmly.

cdr3_aa	v_call	j_call	d_call
ASSHQTGHGYT	TRBV6-5	TRBJ1-2	TRBD1
ASRDREYGYT	TRBV12-3/TRBV12-4	TRBJ1-2	TRBD1
ASSESSAGGNEQF	TRBV2	TRBJ2-1	TRBD1
ASSPQTGNTEAF	TRBV7-9	TRBJ1-1	-
ASSDDRGQPQH	TRBV27	TRBJ1-5	TRBD1
ASSRTSGGSYEQY	TRBV21-1	TRBJ2-7	-
ASRAQAGLTYEQY	TRBV6-5	TRBJ2-7	TRBD2
SAPDGPEGR	TRBV20-1	TRBJ1-1	-
ASSLLVGQGEKLF	TRBV7-2	TRBJ1-4	TRBD1
ASSYSGQINYGYT	TRBV6-5	TRBJ1-2	TRBD1
ASSRSYGEKLF	TRBV4-1	TRBJ1-4	-
SASSGVGAGKGADTQY	TRBV20-1	TRBJ2-3	-
ASSPQALRGRSGYT	TRBV18	TRBJ1-2	TRBD1
ASSYAGTGGHEQY	TRBV6-2/TRBV6-3	TRBJ2-7	TRBD1
ASSEALGQLTPQH	TRBV6-1	TRBJ1-5	-
ASSPGGAGNTIY	TRBV7-9	TRBJ1-3	-
ASSYRQGALNQPQH	TRBV19	TRBJ1-5	TRBD1
ASSRYPRLGTETQY	TRBV27	TRBJ2-5	-
ASSPGTSPDTQY	TRBV18	TRBJ2-3	TRBD2
ASRTDSPLH	TRBV28	TRBJ1-6	-
ASSRTIGTGGPYEQY	TRBV3-1/TRBV3-2	TRBJ2-7	TRBD1
ASSPRLAGGSDTQY	TRBV5-4	TRBJ2-3	TRBD2
ASTQWGLNTEAF	TRBV7-2	TRBJ1-1	-
ASSQHLPPTVYSNQPQH	TRBV3-1/TRBV3-2	TRBJ1-5	-
ASSTGGQPQH	TRBV5-6	TRBJ1-5	-
ASSRGRGGTEAF	TRBV6-5	TRBJ1-1	-
ASSYSGTGVSPLH	TRBV6-5	TRBJ1-6	TRBD1
ASSPRTGGRETQY	TRBV9	TRBJ2-5	TRBD1
ASSQPGQGFEKLF	TRBV3-1/TRBV3-2	TRBJ1-4	TRBD1
ASSLARGPSYEQY	TRBV7-9	TRBJ2-7	-
ASSFLGSDTGELF	TRBV7-7	TRBJ2-2	-
ASSSGTGSYEQY	TRBV5-1	TRBJ2-7	TRBD1
ATAGGGSNTEAF	TRBV19	TRBJ1-1	TRBD1
ASSKTDSPNSPLH	TRBV7-9	TRBJ1-6	-
ASSDGTKNIQY	TRBV13	TRBJ2-4	-
ASSSKDRAGYEQY	TRBV5-4	TRBJ2-7	TRBD1
ASSLDSAGTDTQY	TRBV11-3	TRBJ2-3	-
ASSKLAGVYNEQF	TRBV7-8	TRBJ2-1	TRBD2
ASSYSTTYNEQF	TRBV6-2/TRBV6-3	TRBJ2-1	-
ASRKVRDRPFGYT	TRBV19	TRBJ1-2	TRBD1
ASSQPGQQVNTEAF	TRBV5-1	TRBJ1-1	TRBD1
ASSYWGLAGAFEETQY	TRBV6-2/TRBV6-3	TRBJ2-5	TRBD2
ATSEGRGINQPQH	TRBV24-1	TRBJ1-5	-
ASSLAGNWGNEQF	TRBV5-1	TRBJ2-1	-
ASSLRRTGGFEAF	TRBV13	TRBJ1-1	TRBD1
ASRTKPGQGYEQY	TRBV27	TRBJ2-7	TRBD1
ASSLRQGQGNEQY	TRBV7-8	TRBJ2-7	TRBD1
ASSYGRGYEQY	TRBV27	TRBJ2-7	-
ASSAQGNIAGELF	TRBV7-2	TRBJ2-2	TRBD1
ASSLDRGIGTGELF	TRBV5-1	TRBJ2-2	TRBD1
ASSSTGAGNTIY	TRBV28	TRBJ1-3	TRBD1
ASSQGRDGYEQY	TRBV4-3	TRBJ2-7	-
AWSSSGGEGEQF	TRBV30	TRBJ2-1	-
ASSLSNQPQH	TRBV11-2	TRBJ1-5	-
ASSLSGLSTYEQY	TRBV6-5	TRBJ2-7	TRBD2